This TCR beta chain originates from a study of blood T cell repertoires in COVID-19. Study-wide context: Italy, Spain and the United States were the sources of the convalescent and acute COVID-19 samples. In each case, the material was cDNA or gDNA derived from T cells, B-cell-depleted T cells, or PBMCs.

The V segment lost 1 base and the J segment 16 bases; nucleotides outside the gene matches: 13. Germline V lookup: CDR1 SGHTA, CDR2 FQGNSA. The CDR3 covers 15 residues. As originally analysed: Quantification of nucleated cells was approximated via reference gene primer amplification. Measured with immunoSEQ multiplex PCR; TCRdb has only the in-frame clones, and not every one. The DNA gave D and trimming, while V, J and clone size come from that table. The sample yields around 310,000 clones, nearly 90% seen once. The Seattle site enrolled patients during active infection and followed them longitudinally.

V is TRBV7-2 and J is TRBJ2-1, with TRBD2 matching 10 bases. Input material: peripheral blood. This clonotype originated in a middle-aged woman with COVID-19, enrolled during active disease. This CDR3 reads CASSLEGPAGGPKFF. The CDR3 DNA follows: TGTGCCAGCAGCTTAGAAGGCCCAGCGGGAGGGCCGAAATTCTTC.